The TCR beta chain under discussion was sequenced for a study of blood T cells in healthy people across ages. Study overall: About one barcoded beta molecule per two T cells was the capture yield of template switching. Study conclusions and caveats: Donor CMV status was unknown, possibly confounding expanded clonotype changes.

This clonotype was counted only a few times. Its specificity is unknown. CDR1 is LGHDT and CDR2 is YNNKEL in the germline V gene (reference sequence). Unmatched junction bases numbered 10, after V lost 3 bases and J lost 6 bases. The CDR3 covers 17 residues. Next came a second PCR, run for about 7 to 12 cycles, which used a sample-barcoded 5' primer along with a J-beta primer mix. Unique molecular identifiers of 12 random nucleotides labeled each cDNA. Per sample, CDR3-containing paired-end reads numbered at least 3 million. TCRdb recomputed calls from the 5' RACE reads with MiXCR, one row per CDR3 protein. The table has roughly 2 million distinct CDR3 sequences, roughly 49% seen once; the top ten hold less than 2.5%.

The rearrangement links TRBV3-1 to TRBJ2-1, with 11 nucleotides matching TRBD1. Sequencing was done on a sample of blood. This sequence was found in a woman aged 40 to 55 in good health. The DNA for the CDR3 is TGTGCCAGCAGCCACTTCCCCGGGACAGGGGGTGGCAATGAGCAGTTCTTC. Translated, it gives CASSHFPGTGGGNEQFF.